This T cell receptor (beta chain) was captured in a study of T cell changes during pregnancy in multiple sclerosis (dated by TCRdb to between 2019 and 2020). About the investigation overall: The study examined how the T cell repertoire changed over the course of pregnancy in women with multiple sclerosis.

Library method: the immunoSEQ multiplex PCR assay. TCRdb took over this immuneACCESS table, retaining in-frame rearrangements with V and J assigned. Such tables are incomplete; in checked studies, under half of the missing clones stem from an unresolved V gene, and the remainder is unexplained. This sample has around 78,000 clones in its table, and approximately 93% of those were observed once. The ten largest clones add up to roughly 2.5% of the sample. Concerning this clone: There is no known antigen for this receptor. No much larger clone exists at a distance of one base, and base qualities are not known.

V lost 7 bases and J lost 5 bases, and the count of bases not matched to a germline gene is 8. The CDR3 measures 14 amino acids from cysteine to phenylalanine. Only the CDR3 region is kept as DNA, spanning 42 bases read in frame from base 1. CDR1 MNHNS and CDR2 SASEGT are derived from the germline V gene. Sequenced here: peripheral blood, sampled in the second trimester of pregnancy. The receptor chain draws on TRBV6-1 and TRBJ2-7; TRBD1 lines up with 10 middle nucleotides. The clonotype originates from a female donor with multiple sclerosis, enrolled in a pregnancy study. The CDR3 loop reads CASKSRDRGNEQYF. The sequenced DNA is TGTGCCAGCAAATCCCGGGACAGGGGTAACGAGCAGTACTTC.